Included here is one T cell receptor (beta chain) sequence, with context. Data came from immunoSEQ multiplex PCR; TCRdb stores just in-frame clones and leaves some out. The table includes some 90,000 clones, around nine tenths detected once. The germline CDR1 and CDR2 sequences are SGHVS and FNYEAQ. The trim removed 6 bases at V and 6 bases at J, leaving 6 bases unmatched. The CDR3 is 13 amino acids. The data belong to a study of T cell responses to AZD1222 COVID-19 vaccine. This clonotype was obtained from an adult in good health. Sequenced material: peripheral blood, taken on day 0 of AZD1222 vaccination. This chain joins TRBV7-6 and TRBJ1-1; 8 nucleotides line up with TRBD1. CDR3 sequence reads: CASRRGTGAEAFF. In DNA form, the CDR3 reads TGTGCCAGCAGACGAGGGACAGGAGCTGAAGCTTTCTTT. Using reference TRBV7-6 and TRBJ1-1 for the parts outside the CDR3, the full variable domain is GAGVSQSPRYKVTKRGQDVALRCDPISGHVSLYWYRQALGQGPEFLTYFNYEAQQDKSGLPNDRFSAERPEGSISTLTIQRTEQRDSAMYRCASRRGTGAEAFFGQGTRLTVV.